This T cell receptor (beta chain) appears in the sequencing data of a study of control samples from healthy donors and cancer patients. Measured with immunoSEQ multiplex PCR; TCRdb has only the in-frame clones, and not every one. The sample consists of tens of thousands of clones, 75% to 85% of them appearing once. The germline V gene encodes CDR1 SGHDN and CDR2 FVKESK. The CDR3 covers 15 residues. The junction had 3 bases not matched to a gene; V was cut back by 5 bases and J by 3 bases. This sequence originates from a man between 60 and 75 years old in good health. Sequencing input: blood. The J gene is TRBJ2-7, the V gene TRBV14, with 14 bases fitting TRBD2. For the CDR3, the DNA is TGTGCCAGCAGCGCGGGACTAGCGGGAGTCTACGAGCAGTACTTC. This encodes CASSAGLAGVYEQYF.